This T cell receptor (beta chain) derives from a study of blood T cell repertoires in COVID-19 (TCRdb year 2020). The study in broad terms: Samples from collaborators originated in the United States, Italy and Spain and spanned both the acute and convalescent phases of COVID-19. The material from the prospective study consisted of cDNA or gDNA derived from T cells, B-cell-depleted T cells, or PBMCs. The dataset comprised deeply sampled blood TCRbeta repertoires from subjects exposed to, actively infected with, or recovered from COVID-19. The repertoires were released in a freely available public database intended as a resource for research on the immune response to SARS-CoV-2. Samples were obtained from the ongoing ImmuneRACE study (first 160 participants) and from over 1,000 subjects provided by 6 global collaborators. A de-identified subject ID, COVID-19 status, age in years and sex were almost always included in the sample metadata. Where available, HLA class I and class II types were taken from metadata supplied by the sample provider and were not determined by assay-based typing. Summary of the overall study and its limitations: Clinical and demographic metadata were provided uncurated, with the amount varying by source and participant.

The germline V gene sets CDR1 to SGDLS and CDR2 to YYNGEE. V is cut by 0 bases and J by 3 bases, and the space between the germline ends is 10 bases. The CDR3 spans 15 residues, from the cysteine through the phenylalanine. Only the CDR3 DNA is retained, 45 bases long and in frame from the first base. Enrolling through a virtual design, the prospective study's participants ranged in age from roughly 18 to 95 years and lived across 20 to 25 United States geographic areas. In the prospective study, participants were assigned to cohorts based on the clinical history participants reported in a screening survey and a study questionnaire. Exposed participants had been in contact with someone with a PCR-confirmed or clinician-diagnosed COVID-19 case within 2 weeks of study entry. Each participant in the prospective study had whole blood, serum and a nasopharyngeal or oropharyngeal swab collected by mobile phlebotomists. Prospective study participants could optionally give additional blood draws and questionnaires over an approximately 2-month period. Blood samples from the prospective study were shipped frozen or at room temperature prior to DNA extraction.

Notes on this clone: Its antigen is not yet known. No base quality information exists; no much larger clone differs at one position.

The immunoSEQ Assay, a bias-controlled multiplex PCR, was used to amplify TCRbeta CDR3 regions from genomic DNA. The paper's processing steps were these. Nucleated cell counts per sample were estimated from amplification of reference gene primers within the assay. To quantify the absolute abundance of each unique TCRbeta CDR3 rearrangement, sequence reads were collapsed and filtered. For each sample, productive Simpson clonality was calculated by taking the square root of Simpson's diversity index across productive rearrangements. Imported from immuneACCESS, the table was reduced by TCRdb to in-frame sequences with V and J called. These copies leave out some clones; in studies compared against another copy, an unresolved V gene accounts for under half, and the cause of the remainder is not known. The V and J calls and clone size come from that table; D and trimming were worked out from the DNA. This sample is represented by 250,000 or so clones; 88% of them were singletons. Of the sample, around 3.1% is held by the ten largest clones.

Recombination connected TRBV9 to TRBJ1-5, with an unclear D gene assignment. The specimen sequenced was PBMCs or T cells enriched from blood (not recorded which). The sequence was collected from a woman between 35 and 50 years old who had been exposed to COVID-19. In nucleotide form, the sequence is TGTGCCAGCAGCGTAGAAGGAGATTACAATCAGCCCCAGCATTTT. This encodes CASSVEGDYNQPQHF.